This section outlines one T cell receptor (beta chain) sequence together with its context. Its recognized antigen is unknown. No much larger clone exists at a distance of one base, and base qualities are not known. The CDR3 runs 13 amino acids, cysteine and phenylalanine included. Here the CDR3 DNA is all that survives: 39 bases in frame from base 1. The germline V gene gives CDR1 as SNHLY and CDR2 as FYNNEI. The V end loses 5 bases and the J end loses 6 bases, and a stretch of 11 bases separates them. Receptor amplification or capture employed the immunoSEQ multiplex PCR assay. A mixture of 60 forward primers for TCR Vbeta segments and 13 reverse primers for TCR Jbeta segments was used in the multiplex PCR. The CDR3 region of rearranged TCR beta genes was amplified from genomic DNA with a multiplex PCR assay. The amplified TCR beta libraries were sequenced on the Illumina HiSeq System as 87-base-pair reads. As for the authors' bioinformatics: A later analysis counted tens of millions of unique TCR beta chains across the 550 to 750 repertoires, and 10 million to 11 million of these chains were shared by at least two donors. Raw reads were error-corrected and collapsed into unique sequences with a nearest-neighbor algorithm that merged closely related sequences to remove PCR and sequencing errors. To assign V, D and J gene segments, CDR3 sequences were aligned to IMGT reference sequences. Each retained sequence needed at least a six-nucleotide match to both a V gene segment and a J gene segment. A rearrangement was called productive if the CDR3 had no stop codons and remained in frame with V and J, and every other rearrangement was called non-productive. CDR3 was defined according to IMGT convention as the region running from the second conserved V-encoded cysteine to the conserved J-encoded phenylalanine. In an earlier analysis of around 570 of the donors, sequences lacking an unambiguous match to a single V gene segment were excluded. In an earlier analysis of around 600 of the donors, V segments were called functional above 56.7% productive rearrangements and were called segregating when the between-donor standard deviation exceeded 5%. A statistical classification framework was built to diagnose cytomegalovirus status from the catalog of TCR beta chain sequences. In a later analysis, TCR nucleotide sequences were compared against IMGT/GENE-DB human TR gene sequences so that V and J genes could be assigned. In a later analysis, CDR3 sequences and most-parsimonious VDJ recombination scenarios were assigned using the TCRdist pipeline. In a later analysis, every TCR beta chain was defined by the combination of its CDR3 amino acid sequence and its V-gene family, and reads without a unique V-gene family were dropped. To address suspected cross-contamination and a sequencing artifact, a later analysis removed 592 highly shared, low-generation-probability nucleotide sequences. In a later analysis, a clonal expansion index for each public chain was calculated from normalized within-repertoire ranks of inferred template counts. In a later analysis, generation probabilities were computed using a VDJ recombination model fitted to out-of-frame rearrangements, and the results were checked against IGoR. In a later analysis, TCR-TCR, TCR-HLA and TCR-CMV co-occurrence was scored with hypergeometric tests, and a repertoire-size bias correction was applied to TCR pairs. A later analysis estimated false discovery rates by permuting HLA or CMV assignments 20 times. In a later analysis, co-occurring TCRs were grouped using DBSCAN, and TCRdist sequence similarity was added for clustering within HLA-allele-positive subsets. Co-occurrence clustering excluded repertoires with fewer than 30,000 or more than 120,000 public chains, plus five with anomalous nucleotide sharing. TCRdb took over this immuneACCESS table, retaining in-frame rearrangements with V and J assigned. Such tables are incomplete; in checked studies, under half of the missing clones stem from an unresolved V gene, and the remainder is unexplained. V and J calls and clone size are those listed in that table; D and trimming were worked out from the DNA. This sample gives about 150,000 clones in total; about 80% of them show up just once. The ten largest clones capture roughly 12% of the sample.

This sample was taken from a study of cytomegalovirus exposure and HLA in healthy donors (dated by TCRdb to about 2017). As for the study more broadly: An earlier analysis of roughly 500 of the donors reported about 260 Gb of sequence data and around 110 million unique TCR beta sequences obtained from approximately 180 million T cells. A later analysis re-analyzed previously published TCR beta repertoires from roughly 630 donors and added high-resolution HLA genotyping to study TCR occurrence patterns. In addition to the first cohort of about 650 subjects, a separate validation cohort of some 120 different subjects was used. Across under 500 genotyped donors of the cohort, an average of roughly 200,000 unique TCR beta nucleotide sequences per donor were sequenced, and roughly 20% of those sequences were non-productive. The study aimed to test whether signatures of past pathogen exposure could be identified by cataloging public T cell receptors. High-throughput TCR immunosequencing, statistical association of individual TCRs with disease status, and machine learning were combined to predict cytomegalovirus infection status. The number of typed donors differed by locus: about 629-630 for A, B, C, DRB1 and DQB1; approximately 530 for DQA1; 606 for DPA1; and around 470 for DPB1. HLA typing covered class I and class II loci at four-digit resolution. In an earlier analysis of over 550 of the donors, high-throughput TCR beta sequencing was used to judge whether each TCR beta V gene segment behaved as functional or pseudogenic. Four or five DR-DQ haplotypes were treated as single units for association and clustering because of strong linkage in the cohort. Of the roughly 420 genotyped donors, roughly 76% were placed in the genetic ancestry cluster associated with self-reported Caucasian donors. A later genetic analysis used genome-wide SNP genotypes for about 65% of the roughly 700 donors, treating that subset as a discovery cohort. Donor age, sex, ethnicity and CMV serostatus were compiled alongside the repertoire data. Around 300 gigabases of sequencing data and approximately 85 million unique TCR sequences were included in an early release covering about 700 HLA-typed donors. The study used immunosequencing to profile the T cell repertoires of hundreds of subjects and linked those repertoires to cytomegalovirus serostatus. Rather than drawing on any new phenotypic data, the later analysis identified candidate immune exposures from TCR beta sequences and the way those sequences occurred across donors. Every discovery cohort repertoire had been produced on one sequencing platform. Findings and caveats that apply to the study as a whole: In a later analysis, HLA-associated TCR beta chains showed more clonal expansion and lower generation probabilities than non-associated chains that were equally common. A total of 150 to 200 TCR beta chains were listed by the study as associated with cytomegalovirus. According to a later analysis, parvovirus B19, influenza, CMV and Epstein-Barr virus appeared linked to several top co-occurrence clusters. A later analysis found that most CMV-associated TCR beta chains appeared HLA-restricted, with HLA associations seemingly driven largely by CMV exposure. Across donors, most TCR sequences were observed very rarely, whereas some public TCRs were present in many individuals. Linkage disequilibrium might explain the correlated functional status among segregating V segments, but an unknown experimental factor could not be ruled out. The classifier was reported to diagnose cytomegalovirus status with high specificity and sensitivity in both the original and validation cohorts. Roughly uniform sequencing depth across donors was assumed in presence/absence analyses, although this assumption may not hold. The authors suggested that the approach could potentially be extended to other disease states and immunological phenotypes. A later analysis found that TCR association rates varied across HLA loci, with DRB1 alleles showing the most associated TCRs and HLA-C alleles the fewest. The cohort was sequenced for TCR beta chains only, and without alpha or paired-chain data the features that could be detected were limited. Because HLA typing was unavailable for some donors at each locus, only the typed subset was used in association tests. In vitro tests confirmed that a few of the cytomegalovirus-associated TCR beta chains recognize cytomegalovirus antigens. A cluster of highly shared sequence variants was judged likely to represent a technical artifact of the sequencing pipeline. Assigning TCR associations to individual alleles was difficult when HLA alleles, especially DR and DQ, strongly co-occurred. Some IMGT-functional V segments, including TRBV6-2 and TRBV6-3, could not be told apart with the 87-base-pair reads, so those segments were excluded. A further reported finding was that TCR beta sequences accurately predicted the HLA-A and HLA-B alleles for most subjects in the first cohort. The earlier analysis of 450 to 700 of the donors excluded some 16 rarely observed V segments, including chromosome 9 orphons, because counts were too low. V-gene and J-gene trimming of TCR beta chains was associated with a missense DCLRE1C variant in a later genetic analysis, and the association was replicated in an independent cohort. Immune exposure information for the cohort was limited to CMV serostatus. In a later genetic analysis, fewer N-insertions in productive TCRs were reported among donors in an Asian-associated ancestry cluster than the roughly 700-donor mean. Broadly in line with IMGT annotations, most TCR beta V segments showed up in productive rearrangements about 87% or about 30% of the time in an earlier analysis of several hundred of the donors. A later analysis associated roughly 17,000 TCR beta sequences with specific HLA alleles at a false discovery rate of 0.05.

In total, about 650 healthy bone marrow donors made up the cohort. At the time of sampling, every cohort member was nominally healthy, though immune exposures that went unrecorded were likely present. The donor tested CMV seropositive, placing the donor among the roughly 300 seropositive members of the cohort. Every donor gave a peripheral blood sample, and the peripheral blood mononuclear cells from that sample were used for TCR beta sequencing. The Qiagen DNeasy Blood Extraction Kit was used to extract genomic DNA from the blood cell samples. Sample: PBMCs. This chain is built from TRBV2 and TRBJ1-5; TRBD1 could be the D gene, as 6 bases match. This TCR was sampled from a man aged 30 to 45 in good health and CMV-seropositive. The encoded CDR3 is CASSLQGPQPQHF. The DNA sequence is given as TGTGCCAGCAGTTTACAGGGTCCTCAGCCCCAGCATTTT.